This T cell receptor beta chain was sequenced during a study of ipilimumab plus nivolumab after autologous stem cell transplantation. Study at large: Myeloma patients were high-risk transplant-naive or relapsed within 3 years of first autologous transplant. General study points: Authors suggest TCR repertoire, Treg phenotype and gut microbiota support further study.

The CDR3 covers 14 residues. The ends were cut back, 0 bases at V and 2 bases at J, with 8 bases in the middle. Germline values: CDR1 SGHRS, CDR2 YFSETQ. A word on this clone: Its antigen is not known.

Only in-frame clones appear in the TCRdb table, and some are missing; sequencing was by immunoSEQ multiplex PCR. The sample consists of approximately 40,000 clones, 80% to 95% of them appearing once. The chain links TRBV5-1 to TRBJ2-5; D is unclear. The TCR sequence derives from a male donor with multiple myeloma. The input for sequencing was PBMCs, taken in a trial of ipilimumab plus nivolumab as post-transplant consolidation. CDR3 sequence: CASSLGAAQETQYF. CDR3 DNA sequence: TGCGCCAGCAGCTTGGGGGCAGCTCAAGAGACCCAGTACTTC.